The 10 T cell receptor beta chains in this list originate from one sample, sequenced in a study of blood T cell repertoires in COVID-19. The repertoire was sequenced with immunoSEQ multiplex PCR; TCRdb's copy has only in-frame clones and lacks some. This table has about 200,000 clones, 81% appearing once. Sample: peripheral blood. Source of these receptors: a woman over 75 with acute or convalescent COVID-19.

The CDR3 reads CASSGQVREKLFF. In nucleotides, the CDR3 is TGTGCCAGCAGCGGACAGGTTCGCGAAAAACTGTTTTTT. The chain couples TRBV2 to TRBJ1-4; 7 positions match TRBD1. CDR1 and CDR2 from the germline V gene are SNHLY and FYNNEI. The trim removed 6 bases at V and 8 bases at J, leaving 6 bases unmatched. This CDR3 contains 13 residues.

This rearrangement joins TRBV12-3 or TRBV12-4 to TRBJ1-2, with a possible D match to TRBD1 (5 bases). Trimming pared 7 bases from V and 7 bases from J, leaving 16 bases between. This CDR3 is 13 amino acids long. In nucleotides, the CDR3 is TGTGCCAGCAAGAAGGCAGGGTCATTTGGCTACACCTTC. Amino acid sequence: CASKKAGSFGYTF.

V gene TRBV19 combines with J gene TRBJ2-7; D is perhaps TRBD1 (5 bases). The germline CDR1 and CDR2 sequences are LNHDA and SQIVND (reference sequence). V lost 5 bases and J lost 6, with 20 bases in between. The CDR3 loop spans 15 amino acids. CDR3 DNA: TGTGCCAGTAGTCCGCCAGGGCGCGGAGTCTCCGAGCAGTACTTC. This gives the protein CASSPPGRGVSEQYF.

This rearrangement joins TRBV27 to TRBJ2-1, with a tentative D call TRBD2 (6 bases). V gave up 3 bases and J gave up 4 bases, with 7 bases separating them. Germline V gives CDR1 MNHEY, CDR2 SMNVEV (reference sequence). This CDR3 is built from 13 residues. The CDR3 reads CASSFGGYNEQFF. The CDR3 DNA reads as TGTGCCAGCAGTTTTGGAGGGTACAATGAGCAGTTCTTC.

This chain uses TRBV2 with TRBJ2-5; 11 bases line up with TRBD2. V lost 4 bases to trimming and J lost 5 bases; unmatched junction nucleotides: 6. The CDR3 spans 15 residues. From germline, CDR1 is SNHLY and CDR2 FYNNEI. The CDR3 DNA follows: TGTGCCAGCAGTGGACTAGCGGGGATCCGGGAGACCCAGTACTTC. Translation: CASSGLAGIRETQYF.

The V call is TRBV12-3 or TRBV12-4, the J call TRBJ1-4; no firm D call. Trimming took off 2 bases at V and 4 bases at J, with 5 bases between the two ends. This CDR3 region has 13 residues. CDR3 sequence (DNA): TGTGCCAGCAGTTTAATGAGTAATGAAAAACTGTTTTTT. Its translation is CASSLMSNEKLFF.

The rearrangement links TRBV19 to TRBJ2-3, with a possible D match to TRBD2 (6 bases). This CDR3 has 14 amino acids. V was clipped by 5 bases and J by 1 base, with 10 bases between them. Germline CDR1 and CDR2: LNHDA and SQIVND (reference sequence). The CDR3 DNA reads TGTGCCAGTAGTGAACCGGGGGGCACAGATACGCAGTATTTT. It is translated as CASSEPGGTDTQYF.

CDR3 loop: CASSPGLAGGPGETQYF. The DNA of the CDR3 is TGTGCCAGCTCACCCGGACTAGCGGGAGGGCCGGGGGAGACCCAGTACTTC. The V call is TRBV18, the J call TRBJ2-5, with 15 bases fitting TRBD2. Germline assignment: CDR1 KGHSH and CDR2 LQKENI. V gave up 3 bases and J gave up 5 bases; unmatched junction bases: 7. The CDR3 has 17 residues.

This clone came up a few times. The chain joins TRBV6-4 to TRBJ2-1; the match to TRBD1 covers 11 bases. Germline CDR1 MRHNA, CDR2 SNTAGT. This CDR3 region has 18 residues. Trimming took 6 bases from V and 6 from J; bases not matched to a gene: 16. The CDR3 sequence: CASSLNSPGTGGTNEQFF. The CDR3 bases are TGTGCCAGCAGCCTAAATTCTCCCGGGACAGGGGGTACCAATGAGCAGTTCTTC.

This chain connects TRBV4-1 to TRBJ1-5; 7 nucleotides match TRBD1. Germline V lookup: CDR1 MGHRA, CDR2 YSYEKL. The junction had 5 bases not matched to a gene; V was cut back by 0 bases and J by 0 bases. There are 17 residues in the CDR3. The CDR3 sequence is CASSQDRRQGSNQPQHF. The CDR3 region has the DNA TGCGCCAGCAGCCAAGATAGAAGACAGGGTAGCAATCAGCCCCAGCATTTT.